This entry is about one TCR delta chain. Its cognate antigen is unknown. This DNA translates differently at residue 13 from the TCRdb protein, which is that of a much larger clone; a read error is likely, and the protein shown is the DNA's own translation. Each sorted gammadelta sample had TRG and TRD chains sequenced. TCRdb reanalyzed the multiplex PCR reads using CATT. Counted here are 85,000 to 90,000 delta-chain clones, approximately 1.5% occurring once; the ten biggest clones make up 9%. This sample is drawn from a study of γδ T cells in repeated Plasmodium falciparum infection. On the study more broadly: Four controlled malaria infections with P. falciparum NF54 spanned about 600 days.

Study-level points and caveats: Malian donors came from one small rural village, predominantly one ethnic group. Repeated controlled infections reportedly drove waves of new clonotype selection in Vdelta2-negative, mostly Vdelta1+, gammadelta repertoires.

The CDR3 spans 21 residues. CDR1 TSWWSYY and CDR2 QGS come from the germline V gene. Trimming shortened V by 2 bases and J by 1 base, and 29 bases separated the two germline ends. Vgamma9/Vdelta2+ and Vdelta2-negative gammadelta T cells were flow-sorted from PBMC for bulk sequencing. The chain recombines TRDV1 with TRDJ1; maybe TRDD3 (6 bases). The J gene, left out of TCRdb, was set here by checking the DNA against germline. Sequenced input: gamma-delta T cells from blood. This receptor was taken from a pool of human donors (malaria-infected and uninfected, not separated). The CDR3 DNA reads as TGTGCTCTTGGGGAAACCAAACCACCCCGGTACTGGGAATGCGCCACCGATAAACTCATCTTT. This sequence encodes CALGETKPPRYWECATDKLIF.